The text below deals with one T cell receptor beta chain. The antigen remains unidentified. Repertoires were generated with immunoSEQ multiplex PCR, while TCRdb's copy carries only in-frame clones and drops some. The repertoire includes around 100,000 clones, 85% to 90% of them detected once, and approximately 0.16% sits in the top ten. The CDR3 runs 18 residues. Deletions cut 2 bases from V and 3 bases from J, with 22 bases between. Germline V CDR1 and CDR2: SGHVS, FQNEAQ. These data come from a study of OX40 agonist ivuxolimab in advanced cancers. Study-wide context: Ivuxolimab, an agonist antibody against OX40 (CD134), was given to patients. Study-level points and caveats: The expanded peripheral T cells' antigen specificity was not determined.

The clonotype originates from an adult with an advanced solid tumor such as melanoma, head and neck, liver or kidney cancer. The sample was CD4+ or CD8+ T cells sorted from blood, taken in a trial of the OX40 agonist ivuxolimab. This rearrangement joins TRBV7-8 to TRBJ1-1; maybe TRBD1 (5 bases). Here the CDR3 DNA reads TGTGCCAGCAGCTTAACAGGAAATAGCAGGGCTGGGCACACTGAAGCTTTCTTT. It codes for CASSLTGNSRAGHTEAFF.